This T cell receptor beta chain originates from a study of regulatory T cells in long-lasting Graves disease. The CDR3 extends over 15 amino acids. V lost 2 bases and J 2 bases, leaving 14 bases between the germline ends. The germline gives CDR1 SGHRS, CDR2 YFSETQ. Time point noted: newly diagnosed GD, antithyroid drugs for less than 3 months. Scientists built the TCR library using RNA that was extracted from PBMCs. The TCR beta library used iRepertoire HTBI primers with Arm-PCR amplification of CDR3. TCRdb ran MiXCR on the multiplex PCR reads and lists one entry per CDR3 protein. The sample consists of around 240,000 distinct CDR3 sequences, approximately 18% of them appearing once. Ten or more counts support this clonotype. These sequences were also reported in another study, on T cells in Graves' hyperthyroidism and ophthalmopathy. That source notes: Blood also contained most expanded thyroid clonotypes above 0.001.

The sequence was collected from a woman aged 25 to 45 with Graves disease. Sequences were derived from peripheral blood mononuclear cells (PBMCs), sampled at new diagnosis, from a patient treated with antithyroid drugs. The chain is built from TRBV5-1 and TRBJ2-7; the D gene is possibly TRBD2 (7 bases). In DNA form, the CDR3 reads TGCGCCAGCAGCTTTTCCCACGGGGGGCCCTACGAGCAGTACTTC. Protein sequence: CASSFSHGGPYEQYF.